The next 19 T cell receptor beta chains were all read from a single sample in a study of cytomegalovirus exposure and HLA in healthy donors. This PCR relied on a set of 60 Vbeta primers and 13 Jbeta primers. This table comes from immunoSEQ multiplex PCR, and its TCRdb copy is limited to in-frame clones, with some not included. The sample carries about 140,000 clones, about 80% recorded once. Source material: PBMCs. These receptors came from a woman in her 40s in good health and CMV-seronegative.

This clone has more than one count but fewer than ten. The rearrangement uses TRBV19 and TRBJ2-6; 9 bases match TRBD1. The ends lost 6 bases at V and 2 bases at J; junction bases unmatched: 8. This CDR3 is 17 amino acids long. CDR1 and CDR2 from the germline V gene are LNHDA and SQIVND (reference sequence). The chain's CDR3 is CASRTGGFQAGANVLTF. CDR3 nucleotide sequence: TGTGCCAGTAGAACAGGGGGCTTTCAAGCTGGGGCCAACGTCCTGACTTTC.

This clone turned up a few times. The V gene is TRBV18, the J gene TRBJ2-2; D remains ambiguous. This CDR3 is built from 15 residues. Germline V CDR1 and CDR2: KGHSH, LQKENI. V gave up 6 bases and J gave up 2 bases, with 13 bases separating them. The CDR3 here is CASSPDNFNTGELFF. The CDR3 DNA sequence: TGTGCCAGCTCTCCCGACAACTTTAACACCGGGGAGCTGTTTTTT.

The CDR3 protein is CASRASASSYNEQFF. CDR3 sequence (DNA): TGTGCCAGCAGAGCTAGCGCGAGCTCCTACAATGAGCAGTTCTTC. The chain has TRBV27 and TRBJ2-1, with TRBD2 as a possible D gene (6 bases). The length of the CDR3 is 15 residues. CDR1 MNHEY and CDR2 SMNVEV come from the germline V gene (reference sequence). Deletions cut 6 bases from V and 0 bases from J, with 12 bases between.

The chain uses TRBV4-3 and TRBJ2-1; D perhaps matches TRBD2 (6 bases). In germline, CDR1 is LGHNA, CDR2 YSLEER. The CDR3 contains 15 residues. V lost 0 bases and J 4 bases, leaving 10 bases between the germline ends. CDR3 residues: CASSQDRDSYNEQFF. The DNA of the CDR3 is TGCGCCAGCAGCCAAGATAGGGACTCGTACAATGAGCAGTTCTTC.

The V and J genes are TRBV10-2 and TRBJ1-3, with unresolved D. Germline CDR1 WSHSY, CDR2 SAAADI. There are 17 residues in the CDR3. The ends were cut back, 8 bases at V and 0 bases at J, with 20 bases in the middle. In DNA form, the CDR3 reads TGCGCCAGCGGGCCGTTCATCGGCCCAGGCTCTGGAAACACCATATATTTT. The encoded protein is CASGPFIGPGSGNTIYF.

The chain carries TRBV9 and TRBJ1-4; perhaps TRBD1 as D (5 bases). V was shortened by 0 bases and J by 5 bases, with 11 bases between the two germline ends. Germline CDR1 and CDR2: SGDLS and YYNGEE. The CDR3 length is 15 residues. In DNA form, the CDR3 reads TGTGCCAGCAGCGTAGGTGGACACCTAAATGAAAAACTGTTTTTT. Amino acid sequence: CASSVGGHLNEKLFF.

This clone has a handful of counts. This chain links TRBV28 with TRBJ1-4; possible D gene TRBD1, 5 bases. This CDR3 has 14 amino acids. Germline CDR1 is MDHEN and CDR2 is SYDVKM. V shed 3 bases and J shed 7 bases, with 12 bases lying between them. CDR3 coding DNA: TGTGCCAGCAGTTTGGTAGGGGCTGGTGAAAAACTGTTTTTT. Translated: CASSLVGAGEKLFF.

The J gene is TRBJ1-1, the V gene TRBV7-9; D possibly corresponds to TRBD1 (6 bases). V was clipped by 4 bases and J by 5 bases, with 14 bases between them. Germline V gene sequence: CDR1 SEHNR, CDR2 FQNEAQ (reference sequence). CDR3 length: 14 residues. The CDR3 nucleotides are TGTGCCAGCAGCTCACAGGGTGGCGGTACTGAAGCTTTCTTT. This translates into CASSSQGGGTEAFF. Full variable domain (remainder filled in from reference TRBV7-9 and TRBJ1-1): DTGVSQNPRHKITKRGQNVTFRCDPISEHNRLYWYRQTLGQGPEFLTYFQNEAQLEKSRLLSDRFSAERPKGSFSTLEIQRTEQGDSAMYLCASSSQGGGTEAFFGQGTRLTVV.

V and J are TRBV5-4 and TRBJ1-4, with TRBD1 matching 7 bases. V lost 4 bases and J lost 8; bases outside the gene matches: 2. Germline V gene data show CDR1 as SGHNT and CDR2 as YYREEE (reference sequence). The CDR3 is made up of 12 amino acids. CDR3 nucleotides: TGTGCCAGCAGCGGACAGGCGGAAAAACTGTTTTTT. It specifies CASSGQAEKLFF. Looking up the rest from reference TRBV5-4 and TRBJ1-4 gives the full variable domain: ETGVTQSPTHLIKTRGQQVTLRCSSQSGHNTVSWYQQALGQGPQFIFQYYREEENGRGNFPPRFSGLQFPNYSSELNVNALELDDSALYLCASSGQAEKLFFGSGTQLSVL.

The chain links TRBV7-9 to TRBJ1-5, with D possibly TRBD1 on 6 matching bases. The germline CDR1 and CDR2 sequences are SEHNR and FQNEAQ (reference sequence). The CDR3 runs 13 residues. V was clipped by 5 bases and J by 6 bases, with 11 bases between them. The DNA for the CDR3 is TGTGCCAGCAGCAGCGGACAGTTTCAGCCCCAGCATTTT. Its protein is CASSSGQFQPQHF.

The J gene is TRBJ2-2, the V gene TRBV27; 7 bases match TRBD2. Germline V CDR1 and CDR2: MNHEY, SMNVEV (reference sequence). The CDR3 is made up of 15 amino acids. With V trimmed by 6 bases and J by 2 bases, 6 bases remained unmatched. CDR3 region: CASSPGTTNTGELFF. The DNA for the CDR3 is TGTGCCAGCAGCCCCGGGACTACTAACACCGGGGAGCTGTTTTTT.

The genes are TRBV27 and TRBJ1-2; 7 bases line up with TRBD1. Germline CDR1 MNHEY, CDR2 SMNVEV (reference sequence). The junction had 2 bases not matched to a gene; V was cut back by 1 base and J by 0 bases. The CDR3 has 15 amino acids. The CDR3 is CASSLLQGPNYGYTF. CDR3 sequence (DNA): TGTGCCAGCAGTTTATTACAGGGGCCTAACTATGGCTACACCTTC.

V gene TRBV28 combines with J gene TRBJ2-7; D not certain. CDR3 size: 14 residues. Germline-derived CDR1 and CDR2 are MDHEN and SYDVKM. V lost 7 bases and J lost 0, with 13 bases in between. The CDR3 here is CASTAPTNSYEQYF. CDR3 bases: TGTGCCAGCACCGCCCCGACAAACTCCTACGAGCAGTACTTC.

V usage is TRBV5-4 and J usage is TRBJ2-1; 8 bases are shared with TRBD1. Germline V CDR1 and CDR2: SGHNT, YYREEE (reference sequence). The ends lost 6 bases at V and 9 bases at J; junction bases unmatched: 11. CDR3 size: 14 residues. The CDR3 protein is CASKPGQAGGEQFF. In DNA form, the CDR3 reads TGTGCCAGCAAACCGGGACAGGCTGGCGGTGAGCAGTTCTTC.

The rearrangement uses TRBV25-1 and TRBJ1-2; D possibly corresponds to TRBD1 (5 bases). V gave up 3 bases and J gave up 2 bases, with 16 bases separating them. The CDR3 runs 16 residues. From germline, CDR1 is MGHDK and CDR2 SYGVNS. This CDR3 reads CASSDPQRGGNYGYTF. The CDR3 DNA is TGTGCCAGCAGTGACCCCCAGCGGGGGGGGAACTATGGCTACACCTTC.

This chain joins TRBV7-9 and TRBJ2-1; 8 bases are a match to TRBD1. Trimming cost V 4 bases and J 5 bases; bases outside gene matches: 13. The CDR3 runs to 17 residues. Germline CDR1 reads SEHNR; CDR2 reads FQNEAQ (reference sequence). Here the CDR3 DNA reads TGTGCCAGCAGCTCGAACCGGGGGCAGGGGGCCCACAATGAGCAGTTCTTC. Translating gives CASSSNRGQGAHNEQFF.

The J gene is TRBJ2-1, the V gene TRBV7-2, with no clear D. Per germline, CDR1 SGHTA and CDR2 FQGNSA. Deletions cut 4 bases from V and 1 base from J, with 20 bases between. The CDR3 is 18 amino acids. DNA of the CDR3: TGTGCCAGCAGCTCGAGAATTGTAGCCTTACCTTCCTACAATGAGCAGTTCTTC. Protein: CASSSRIVALPSYNEQFF.

The chain has TRBV18 and TRBJ1-2; D possibly corresponds to TRBD1 (5 bases). Germline assignment: CDR1 KGHSH and CDR2 LQKENI. V shed 3 bases and J shed 1 base, with 21 bases lying between them. The CDR3 runs to 18 residues. This CDR3 is CASSPGAPEAGFNYGYTF. CDR3 sequence (DNA): TGTGCCAGCTCACCTGGGGCCCCCGAAGCCGGATTTAACTATGGCTACACCTTC.

This clone was detected only once. The chain joins TRBV5-1 to TRBJ2-1; 12 bases are a match to TRBD2. V was clipped by 4 bases and J by 9 bases; unmatched bases: 8. The CDR3 loop spans 15 amino acids. CDR1 is SGHRS, CDR2 YFSETQ, per germline. CDR3 in DNA: TGCGCCAGCAGCCTAGGACTAGCGGGAATAGGTGAGCAGTTCTTC. It specifies CASSLGLAGIGEQFF. Using reference TRBV5-1 and TRBJ2-1 for the parts outside the CDR3, the full variable domain is KAGVTQTPRYLIKTRGQQVTLSCSPISGHRSVSWYQQTPGQGLQFLFEYFSETQRNKGNFPGRFSGRQFSNSRSEMNVSTLELGDSALYLCASSLGLAGIGEQFFGPGTRLTVL.